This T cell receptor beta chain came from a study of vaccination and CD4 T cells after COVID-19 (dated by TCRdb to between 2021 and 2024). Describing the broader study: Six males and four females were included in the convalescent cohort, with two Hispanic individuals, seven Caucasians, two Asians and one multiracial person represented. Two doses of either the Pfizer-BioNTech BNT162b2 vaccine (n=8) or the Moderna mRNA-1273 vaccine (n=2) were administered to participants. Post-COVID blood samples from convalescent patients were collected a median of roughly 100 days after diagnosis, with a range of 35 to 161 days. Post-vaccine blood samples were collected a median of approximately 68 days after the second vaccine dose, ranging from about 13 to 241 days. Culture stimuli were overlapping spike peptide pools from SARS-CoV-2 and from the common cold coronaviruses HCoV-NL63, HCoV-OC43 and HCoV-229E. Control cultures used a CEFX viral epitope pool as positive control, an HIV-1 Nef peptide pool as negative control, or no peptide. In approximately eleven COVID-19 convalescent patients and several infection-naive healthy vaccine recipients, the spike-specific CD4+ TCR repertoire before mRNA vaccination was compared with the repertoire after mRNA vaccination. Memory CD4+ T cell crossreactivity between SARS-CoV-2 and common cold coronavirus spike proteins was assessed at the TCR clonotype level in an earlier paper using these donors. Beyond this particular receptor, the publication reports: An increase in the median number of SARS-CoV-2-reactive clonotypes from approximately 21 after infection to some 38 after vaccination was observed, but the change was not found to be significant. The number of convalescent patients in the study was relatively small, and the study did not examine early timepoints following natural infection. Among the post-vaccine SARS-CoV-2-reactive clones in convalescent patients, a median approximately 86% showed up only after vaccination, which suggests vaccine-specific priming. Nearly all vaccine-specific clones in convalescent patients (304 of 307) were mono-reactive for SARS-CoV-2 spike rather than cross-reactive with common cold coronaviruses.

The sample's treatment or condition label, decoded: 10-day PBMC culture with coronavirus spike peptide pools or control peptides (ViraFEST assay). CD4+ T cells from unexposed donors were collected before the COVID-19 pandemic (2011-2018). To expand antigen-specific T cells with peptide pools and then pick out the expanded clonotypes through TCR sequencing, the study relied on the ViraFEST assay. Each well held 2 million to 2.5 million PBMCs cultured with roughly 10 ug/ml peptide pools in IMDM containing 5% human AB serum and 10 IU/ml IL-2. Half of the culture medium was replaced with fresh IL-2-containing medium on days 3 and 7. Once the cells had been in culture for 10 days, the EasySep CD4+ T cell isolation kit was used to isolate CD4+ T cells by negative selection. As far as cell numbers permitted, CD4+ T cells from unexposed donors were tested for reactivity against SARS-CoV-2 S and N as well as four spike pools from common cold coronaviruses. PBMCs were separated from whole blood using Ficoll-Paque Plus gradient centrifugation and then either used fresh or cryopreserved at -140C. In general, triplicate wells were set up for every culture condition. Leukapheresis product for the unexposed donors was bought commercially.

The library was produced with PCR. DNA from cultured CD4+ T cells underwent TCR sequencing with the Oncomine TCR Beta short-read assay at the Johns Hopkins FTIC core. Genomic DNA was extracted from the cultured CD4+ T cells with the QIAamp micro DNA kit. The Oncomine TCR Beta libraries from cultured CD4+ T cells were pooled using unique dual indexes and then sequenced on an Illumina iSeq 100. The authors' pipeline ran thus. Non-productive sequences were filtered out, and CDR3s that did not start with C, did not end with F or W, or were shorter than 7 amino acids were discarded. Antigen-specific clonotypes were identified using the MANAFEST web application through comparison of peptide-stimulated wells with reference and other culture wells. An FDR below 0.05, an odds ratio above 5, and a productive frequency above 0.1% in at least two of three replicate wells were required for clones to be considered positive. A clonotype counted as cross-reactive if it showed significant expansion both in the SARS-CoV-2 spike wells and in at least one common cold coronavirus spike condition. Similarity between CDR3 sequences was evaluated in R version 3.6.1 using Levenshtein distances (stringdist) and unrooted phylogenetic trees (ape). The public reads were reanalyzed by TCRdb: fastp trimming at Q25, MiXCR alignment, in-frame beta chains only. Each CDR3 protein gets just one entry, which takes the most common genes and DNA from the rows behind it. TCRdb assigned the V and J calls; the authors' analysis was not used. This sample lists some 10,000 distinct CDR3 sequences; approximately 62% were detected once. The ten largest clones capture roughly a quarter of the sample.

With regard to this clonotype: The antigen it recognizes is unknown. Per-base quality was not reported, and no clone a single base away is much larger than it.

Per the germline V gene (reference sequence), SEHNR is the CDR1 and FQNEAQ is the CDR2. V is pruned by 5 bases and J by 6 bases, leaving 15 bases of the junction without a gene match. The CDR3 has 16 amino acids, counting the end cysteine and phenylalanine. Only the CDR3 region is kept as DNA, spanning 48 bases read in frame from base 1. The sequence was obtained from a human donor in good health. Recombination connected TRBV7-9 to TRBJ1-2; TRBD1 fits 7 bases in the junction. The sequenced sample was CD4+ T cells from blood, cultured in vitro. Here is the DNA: TGTGCCAGCAGCCCCAGGGCTACCGGGACAGTGGATGGCTACACCTTC. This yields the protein CASSPRATGTVDGYTF.